This is a list of T cell receptor beta chains from one sample in a study of blood T cell repertoires in COVID-19. Here immunoSEQ multiplex PCR was the method, and the copy in TCRdb shows in-frame clones only, minus some. The repertoire includes fewer than 350,000 clones, more than 75% of them detected once, and approximately 2.4% sits in the top ten. Sequenced input: PBMCs or T cells enriched from blood (not recorded which). Receptor source: a woman in her 40s with acute COVID-19. Both conserved end residues are part of each CDR3. A D gene is named only where the DNA matches it firmly. Rows give clone size only sometimes, using once, few, many, or a class for an expanded clone.

D,V,J,size,CDR3,DNA
TRBD1,TRBV5-5,TRBJ1-3,-,CASSPGTGNTIYF,TGTGCCAGCAGCCCCGGGACAGGGAACACCATATATTTT
TRBD1,TRBV2,TRBJ2-3,-,CASSRQGAFGVDTQYF,TGTGCCAGCAGCCGACAGGGAGCTTTTGGGGTAGATACGCAGTATTTT
TRBD2,TRBV5-1,TRBJ2-1,-,CATTAGGDYNEQFF,TGCGCCACCACCGCGGGAGGTGACTACAATGAGCAGTTCTTC
-,TRBV4-3,TRBJ1-1,few,CASSQVEGRKAFF,TGCGCCAGCAGCCAAGTGGAGGGGCGCAAGGCTTTCTTT
TRBD1,TRBV6-2/TRBV6-3,TRBJ2-7,-,CASSYSIRTGDYEQYF,TGTGCCAGCAGTTACTCGATCAGGACAGGAGACTACGAGCAGTACTTC
-,TRBV29-1,TRBJ1-5,once,CSVEGEQGREVPQHF,TGCAGCGTTGAAGGTGAACAGGGAAGGGAAGTGCCCCAGCATTTT
TRBD2,TRBV2,TRBJ2-7,once,CASSEIGLAGYEQYF,TGTGCCAGCAGTGAAATTGGGCTAGCGGGGTACGAGCAGTACTTC
-,TRBV9,TRBJ2-3,-,CASSVVWGESGTDTQYF,TGTGCCAGCAGCGTAGTCTGGGGGGAAAGCGGCACAGATACGCAGTATTTT
TRBD1,TRBV6-5,TRBJ2-7,-,CASSRTGGSYEQYF,TGTGCCAGCAGCAGGACAGGGGGCTCCTACGAGCAGTACTTC
TRBD1,TRBV28,TRBJ2-7,once,CASSSTGGIYEQYF,TGTGCCAGCAGTTCGACAGGGGGAATCTACGAGCAGTACTTC
-,TRBV7-2,TRBJ2-2,-,CASSEQRLVGGGGRELFF,TGTGCCAGCAGCGAACAGAGACTAGTCGGGGGTGGGGGTAGGGAGCTGTTTTTT
TRBD2,TRBV30,TRBJ2-3,-,CAWNEGLAGHTDTQYF,TGTGCCTGGAACGAGGGACTAGCGGGGCACACAGATACGCAGTATTTT
-,TRBV28,TRBJ2-3,-,CASSFSLRSTDTQYF,TGTGCCAGCAGTTTTTCGCTCAGAAGCACAGATACGCAGTATTTT
-,TRBV5-4,TRBJ2-5,-,CASSLGVGRGTQYF,TGTGCCAGCAGCTTGGGGGTGGGGCGGGGGACCCAGTACTTC
-,TRBV28,TRBJ1-2,-,CASSLGGGYGYTF,TGTGCCAGCAGTTTAGGGGGGGGCTATGGCTACACCTTC
TRBD1,TRBV28,TRBJ2-7,few,CASRLAGTGYHEQYF,TGTGCCAGCAGACTGGCCGGGACAGGGTACCACGAGCAGTACTTC
TRBD1,TRBV19,TRBJ1-1,-,CASTPRGQRGATEAFF,TGTGCCAGTACCCCGAGGGGGCAGAGGGGGGCCACTGAAGCTTTCTTT
-,TRBV12-3/TRBV12-4,TRBJ1-6,-,CASSWGASLHF,TGTGCCAGCAGTTGGGGAGCCTCCCTCCACTTT
TRBD1,TRBV9,TRBJ1-1,-,CASSPDRVVTEAFF,TGTGCCAGCAGCCCGGACAGGGTAGTCACTGAAGCTTTCTTT
-,TRBV7-9,TRBJ1-4,-,CASSQPRGTNEKLFF,TGTGCCAGCAGCCAACCCAGGGGAACTAATGAAAAACTGTTTTTT
-,TRBV4-1,TRBJ2-3,once,CASSQGGRGTSTDTQYF,TGCGCCAGCAGCCAAGGAGGGCGGGGAACTAGCACAGATACGCAGTATTTT
-,TRBV2,TRBJ1-6,-,CASSVITLGDSPLHF,TGTGCCAGCAGTGTAATAACTCTCGGAGATTCACCCCTCCACTTT
-,TRBV2,TRBJ1-4,-,CASRRETTNEKLFF,TGTGCCAGCAGGAGGGAAACAACTAATGAAAAACTGTTTTTT
-,TRBV2,TRBJ2-5,-,CASSEARTFSRETQYF,TGTGCCAGCAGTGAAGCGCGGACTTTCTCTAGGGAGACCCAGTACTTC
TRBD1,TRBV4-2,TRBJ1-2,-,CASSQDRDRGGYTF,TGTGCCAGCAGCCAAGACAGGGACAGGGGGGGCTACACCTTC
-,TRBV19,TRBJ1-1,-,CASSIRQGNTEAFF,TGTGCCAGTAGTATCAGGCAGGGGAACACTGAAGCTTTCTTT
TRBD2,TRBV30,TRBJ2-5,-,CAWTLGTSSQETQYF,TGTGCCTGGACCCTTGGGACTAGCAGCCAAGAGACCCAGTACTTC
TRBD1,TRBV7-9,TRBJ2-6,-,CASSKDRGLDSGANVLTF,TGTGCCAGCAGCAAGGACAGGGGATTAGACTCTGGGGCCAACGTCCTGACTTTC
TRBD1,TRBV5-1,TRBJ1-1,-,CASRTGGAEAFF,TGCGCCAGCAGAACAGGGGGCGCTGAAGCTTTCTTT
TRBD1,TRBV6-2/TRBV6-3,TRBJ2-3,-,CASSRGQGALTDTQYF,TGTGCCAGCAGCCGGGGACAGGGGGCTCTCACAGATACGCAGTATTTT
-,TRBV24-1,TRBJ2-3,-,CATRPDKTTDTQYF,TGTGCCACCAGACCGGACAAAACCACAGATACGCAGTATTTT
-,TRBV30,TRBJ1-5,-,CAWNNGEGQPQHF,TGTGCCTGGAACAATGGGGAGGGTCAGCCCCAGCATTTT
-,TRBV3-1/TRBV3-2,TRBJ1-5,-,CASSQDQRLPNHQPQHF,TGTGCCAGCAGCCAAGATCAGCGACTCCCGAACCATCAGCCCCAGCATTTT
TRBD1,TRBV4-3,TRBJ1-4,-,CASSQGRGQGSEKLFF,TGCGCCAGCAGCCAAGGAAGAGGACAGGGGAGTGAAAAACTGTTTTTT
TRBD2,TRBV27,TRBJ2-7,-,CASKNPGGGRSYEQYF,TGTGCCAGCAAAAACCCCGGGGGGGGCAGGTCCTACGAGCAGTACTTC
-,TRBV6-5,TRBJ1-4,-,CASSYSAGLGNEKLFF,TGTGCCAGCAGTTACTCCGCAGGTCTTGGAAATGAAAAACTGTTTTTT
-,TRBV7-9,TRBJ2-1,-,CASSFGLTSDEQFF,TGTGCCAGCAGCTTCGGACTTACGAGCGATGAGCAGTTCTTC
TRBD2,TRBV6-6,TRBJ2-5,-,CASSAGTSGPGTQYF,TGTGCCAGCAGTGCCGGGACTAGCGGACCCGGGACCCAGTACTTC
-,TRBV6-5,TRBJ1-2,-,CASSSLGANYGYTF,TGTGCCAGCAGTTCCCTGGGAGCCAACTATGGCTACACCTTC
-,TRBV30,TRBJ1-4,-,CAWSPDRTLGKLFF,TGTGCCTGGAGCCCCGACCGGACTTTGGGCAAACTGTTTTTT
-,TRBV30,TRBJ2-5,-,CAWSGGGPWEKETQYF,TGTGCCTGGAGTGGAGGGGGACCTTGGGAAAAAGAGACCCAGTACTTC
TRBD2,TRBV4-3,TRBJ2-3,once,CASSQAGLAGVADTQYF,TGCGCCAGCAGCCAAGCGGGACTAGCGGGAGTAGCAGATACGCAGTATTTT
TRBD2,TRBV15,TRBJ2-5,-,CATSRSAASGEETQYF,TGTGCCACCAGCAGATCCGCCGCTAGCGGGGAAGAGACCCAGTACTTC
-,TRBV28,TRBJ1-2,-,CASSRTAGATYGYTF,TGTGCCAGCAGCCGGACCGCGGGGGCTACTTATGGCTACACCTTC
-,TRBV27,TRBJ1-3,-,CASSSTGSLGNTIYF,TGTGCCAGCAGTTCTACCGGGTCCTTAGGAAACACCATATATTTT
TRBD1,TRBV6-5,TRBJ1-1,-,CASSSDRGRNTEAFF,TGTGCCAGCAGTTCCGACAGGGGAAGGAACACTGAAGCTTTCTTT
-,TRBV11-2,TRBJ1-1,-,CASSLETTMNTEAFF,TGTGCCAGCAGCTTAGAGACAACCATGAACACTGAAGCTTTCTTT
-,TRBV19,TRBJ1-5,-,CASSIAGGNQPQHF,TGTGCCAGTAGTATTGCGGGGGGCAATCAGCCCCAGCATTTT